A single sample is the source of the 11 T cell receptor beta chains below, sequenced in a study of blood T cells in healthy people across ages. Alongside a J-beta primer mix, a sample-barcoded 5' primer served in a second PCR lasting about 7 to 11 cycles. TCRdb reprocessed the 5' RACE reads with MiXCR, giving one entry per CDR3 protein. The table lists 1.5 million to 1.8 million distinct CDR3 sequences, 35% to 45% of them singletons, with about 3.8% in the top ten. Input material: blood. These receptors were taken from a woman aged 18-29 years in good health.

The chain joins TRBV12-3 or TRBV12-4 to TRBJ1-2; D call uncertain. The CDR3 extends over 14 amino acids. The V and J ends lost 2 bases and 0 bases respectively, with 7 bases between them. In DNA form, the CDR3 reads TGTGCCAGCAGTTTAATGGTAGCTAACTATGGCTACACCTTC. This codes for CASSLMVANYGYTF.

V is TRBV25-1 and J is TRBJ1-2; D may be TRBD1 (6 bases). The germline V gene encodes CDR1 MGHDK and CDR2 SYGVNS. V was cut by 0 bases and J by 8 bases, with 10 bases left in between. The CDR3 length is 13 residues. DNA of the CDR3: TGTGCCAGCAGTGAATATTCTCAGGGGGGCTACACCTTC. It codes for CASSEYSQGGYTF.

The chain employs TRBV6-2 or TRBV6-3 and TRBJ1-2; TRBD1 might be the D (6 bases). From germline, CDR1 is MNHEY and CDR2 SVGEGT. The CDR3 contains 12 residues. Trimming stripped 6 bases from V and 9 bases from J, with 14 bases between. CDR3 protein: CASSTGRRRYTF. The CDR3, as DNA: TGTGCCAGCAGCACAGGGCGTAGGCGCTACACCTTC.

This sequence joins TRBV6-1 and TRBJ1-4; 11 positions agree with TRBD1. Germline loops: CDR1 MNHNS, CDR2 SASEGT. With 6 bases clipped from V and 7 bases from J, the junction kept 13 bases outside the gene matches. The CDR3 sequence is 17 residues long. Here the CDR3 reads CASSRFGGTGGAEKLFF. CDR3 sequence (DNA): TGTGCCAGCAGCCGATTCGGAGGGACAGGGGGGGCTGAAAAACTGTTTTTT.

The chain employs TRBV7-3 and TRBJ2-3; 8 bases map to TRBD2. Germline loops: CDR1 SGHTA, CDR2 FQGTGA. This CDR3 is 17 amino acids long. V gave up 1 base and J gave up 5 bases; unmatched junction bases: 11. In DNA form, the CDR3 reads TGTGCCAGCAGCTTAATGCCTGTGGCGGGAGGCAAAGATACGCAGTATTTT. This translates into CASSLMPVAGGKDTQYF.

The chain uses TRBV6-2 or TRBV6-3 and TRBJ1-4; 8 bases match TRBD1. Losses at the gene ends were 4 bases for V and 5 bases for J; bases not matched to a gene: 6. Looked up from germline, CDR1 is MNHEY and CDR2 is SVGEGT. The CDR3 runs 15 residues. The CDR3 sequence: CASSSEDRENEKLFF. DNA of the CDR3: TGTGCCAGCAGTTCAGAGGACAGGGAGAATGAAAAACTGTTTTTT.

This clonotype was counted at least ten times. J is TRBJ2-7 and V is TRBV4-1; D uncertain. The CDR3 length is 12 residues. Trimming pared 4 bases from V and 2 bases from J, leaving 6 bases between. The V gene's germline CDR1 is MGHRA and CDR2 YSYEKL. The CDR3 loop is CASSRGAYEQYF. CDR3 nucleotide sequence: TGCGCCAGCAGCCGAGGAGCCTACGAGCAGTACTTC.

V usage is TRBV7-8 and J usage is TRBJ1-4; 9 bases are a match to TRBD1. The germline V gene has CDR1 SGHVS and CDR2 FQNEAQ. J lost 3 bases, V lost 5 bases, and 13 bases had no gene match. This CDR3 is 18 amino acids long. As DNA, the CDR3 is TGTGCCAGCAGCGGGGACAGGGATCTTTTTAGCGCTAATGAAAAACTGTTTTTT. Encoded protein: CASSGDRDLFSANEKLFF.

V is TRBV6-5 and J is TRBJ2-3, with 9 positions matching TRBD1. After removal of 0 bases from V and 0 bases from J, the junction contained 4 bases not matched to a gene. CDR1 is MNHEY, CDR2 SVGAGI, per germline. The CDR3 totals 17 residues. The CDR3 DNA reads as TGTGCCAGCAGTTACTCGGGACAGGGACTTAGCACAGATACGCAGTATTTT. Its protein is CASSYSGQGLSTDTQYF.

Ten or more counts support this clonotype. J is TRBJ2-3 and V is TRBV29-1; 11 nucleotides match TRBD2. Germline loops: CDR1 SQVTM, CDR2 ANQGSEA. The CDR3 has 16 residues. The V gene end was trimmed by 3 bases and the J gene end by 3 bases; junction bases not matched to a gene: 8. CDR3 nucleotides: TGCAGCGTTGACCGACTAGCGGGGATAATAACAGATACGCAGTATTTT. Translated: CSVDRLAGIITDTQYF.

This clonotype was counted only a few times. CDR3 nucleotide sequence: TGTGCCAGCAGCCCCACCAGCTATGGCTACACCTTC. Translated: CASSPTSYGYTF. This rearrangement joins TRBV12-3 or TRBV12-4 to TRBJ1-2; D remains unclear. Trimming pared 6 bases from V and 4 bases from J, leaving 9 bases between. This CDR3 contains 12 residues.